This record looks at one T cell receptor (beta chain) sequence and its context. Its antigen is unidentified. The germline V gene has CDR1 SGDLS and CDR2 YYNGEE. Trimming cost V 1 base and J 2 bases; bases outside gene matches: 8. The length of the CDR3 is 17 residues. TCRdb's table, derived via immunoSEQ multiplex PCR, lists solely in-frame clones and lacks some. The sample lists around 92,000 clones; 70% to 80% were seen once. These data belong to a study of cytotoxic CD8 clonotypes in ibrutinib-treated CLL. Study observations and caveats: Upon ibrutinib response clonality rose, and upon progression it fell back toward baseline.

The chain combines TRBV9 with TRBJ2-3, with TRBD2 identical over 9 bases. This specimen was PBMCs, taken after 24 months of ibrutinib treatment. The sequence was collected from a human donor with chronic lymphocytic leukemia. CDR3 sequence (DNA): TGTGCCAGCAGCGTATTGTCTAGCGGGACGTTCACAGATACGCAGTATTTT. Protein: CASSVLSSGTFTDTQYF.